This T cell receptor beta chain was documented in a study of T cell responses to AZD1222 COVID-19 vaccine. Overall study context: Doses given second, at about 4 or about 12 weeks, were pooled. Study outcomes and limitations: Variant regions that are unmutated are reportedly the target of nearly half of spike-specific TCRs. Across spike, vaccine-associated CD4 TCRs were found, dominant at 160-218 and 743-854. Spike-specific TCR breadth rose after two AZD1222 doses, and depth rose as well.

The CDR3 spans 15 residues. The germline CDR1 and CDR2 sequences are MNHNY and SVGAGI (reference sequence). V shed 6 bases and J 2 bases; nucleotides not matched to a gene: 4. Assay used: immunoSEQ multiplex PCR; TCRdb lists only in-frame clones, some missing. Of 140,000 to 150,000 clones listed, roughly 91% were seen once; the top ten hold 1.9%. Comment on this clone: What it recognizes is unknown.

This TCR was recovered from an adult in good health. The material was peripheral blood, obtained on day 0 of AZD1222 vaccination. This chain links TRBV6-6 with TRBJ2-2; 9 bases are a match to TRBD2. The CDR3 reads CASRLTSGNTGELFF. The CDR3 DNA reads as TGTGCCAGCAGACTGACTAGCGGAAACACCGGGGAGCTGTTTTTT.